This T cell receptor (beta chain) was found in a study of cytomegalovirus exposure and HLA in healthy donors. General study findings and limits: When a later analysis was performed, an Asian-associated ancestry cluster reportedly had fewer N-insertions than the roughly 670-donor mean. There were three CMV-associated chains whose specificity for CMV antigens was confirmed in vitro. Some TCR beta chains (roughly 160 of them) were listed as cytomegalovirus-associated.

The study ran its PCR with 60 Vbeta and 13 Jbeta primers. Using immunoSEQ multiplex PCR, the repertoire was profiled, and TCRdb retains in-frame clones only, with some absent. The profile shows some 140,000 clones, 8.9% of them singletons. These donors counted as nominally healthy when sampled, but unrecorded immune exposures were likely. This clone has a handful of counts. Its antigen is undetermined. Germline V gene lookup returns CDR1 MNHEY and CDR2 SVGAGI. V lost 0 bases, J lost 3 bases, and 12 bases lay in between. The CDR3 spans 15 residues. The sequence derives from a woman aged 40 to 49 in good health and CMV-seropositive. The chain employs TRBV6-5 and TRBJ2-7, with a possible D match to TRBD2 (5 bases). The source material was PBMCs. CDR3 coding DNA: TGTGCCAGCAGTTACTCGAGGGCAAGTCACTACGAGCAGTACTTC. This translates into CASSYSRASHYEQYF.